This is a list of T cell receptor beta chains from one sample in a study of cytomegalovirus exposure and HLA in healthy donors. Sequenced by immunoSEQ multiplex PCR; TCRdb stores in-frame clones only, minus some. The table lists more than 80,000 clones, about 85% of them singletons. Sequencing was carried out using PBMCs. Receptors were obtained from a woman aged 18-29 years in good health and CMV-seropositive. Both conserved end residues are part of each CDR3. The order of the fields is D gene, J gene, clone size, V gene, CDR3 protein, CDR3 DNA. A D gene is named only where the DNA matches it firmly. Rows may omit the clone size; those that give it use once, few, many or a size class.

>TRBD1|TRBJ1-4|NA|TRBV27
CASSRTGENEKLFF
TGTGCCAGCAGCAGGACAGGGGAAAATGAAAAACTGTTTTTT
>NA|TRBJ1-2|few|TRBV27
CASGGGVNYGYTF
TGTGCCAGCGGAGGGGGGGTTAACTATGGCTACACCTTC
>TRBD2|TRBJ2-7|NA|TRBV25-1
CASSESFWGGSYEQYF
TGTGCCAGCAGTGAATCTTTTTGGGGGGGATCTTACGAGCAGTACTTC
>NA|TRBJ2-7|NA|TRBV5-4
CASSLDNPYEQYF
TGTGCCAGCAGCTTGGACAATCCCTACGAGCAGTACTTC
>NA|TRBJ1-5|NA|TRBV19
CASSIGTRTNQPQHF
TGTGCCAGTAGTATTGGGACACGGACCAATCAGCCCCAGCATTTT
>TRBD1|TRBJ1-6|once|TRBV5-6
CASSLYDRARSPLHF
TGTGCCAGCAGCTTGTACGACAGGGCGAGGTCACCCCTCCACTTT
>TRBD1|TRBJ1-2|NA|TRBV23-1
CAGTAPAYGYTF
TGCGCCGGGACAGCCCCCGCGTATGGCTACACCTTC
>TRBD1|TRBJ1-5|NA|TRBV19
CASSSQTGGVSNQPQHF
TGTGCCAGTAGTTCTCAGACAGGGGGCGTTAGCAATCAGCCCCAGCATTTT
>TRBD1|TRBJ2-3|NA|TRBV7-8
CATGTVFTDTQYF
TGTGCTACCGGGACAGTATTCACAGATACGCAGTATTTT
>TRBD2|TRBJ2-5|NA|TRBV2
CASRRLAGAQETQYF
TGTGCCAGCAGAAGACTAGCGGGGGCTCAGGAGACCCAGTACTTC
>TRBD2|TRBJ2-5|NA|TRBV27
CASSPLGRGVQETQYF
TGTGCCAGCAGCCCCCTGGGGCGGGGGGTGCAGGAGACCCAGTACTTC
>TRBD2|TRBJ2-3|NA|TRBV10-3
CAISEAGGANTDTQYF
TGTGCCATCAGTGAAGCCGGGGGGGCAAACACAGATACGCAGTATTTT
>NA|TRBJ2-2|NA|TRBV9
CASSADYTGELFF
TGTGCCAGCAGCGCCGACTACACCGGGGAGCTGTTTTTT
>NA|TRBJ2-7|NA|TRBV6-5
CASSYSLEEQYF
TGTGCCAGCAGTTACAGTCTAGAAGAGCAGTACTTC
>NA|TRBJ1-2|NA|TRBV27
CASSLRGSNYGYTF
TGTGCCAGCAGTCTCCGGGGATCCAACTATGGCTACACCTTC
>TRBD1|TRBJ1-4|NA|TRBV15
CATSRDGGTANEKLFF
TGTGCCACCAGCAGAGATGGAGGGACAGCTAATGAAAAACTGTTTTTT
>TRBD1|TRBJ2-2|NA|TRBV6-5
CASSYTGAVTGELFF
TGTGCCAGCAGTTACACAGGGGCCGTCACCGGGGAGCTGTTTTTT
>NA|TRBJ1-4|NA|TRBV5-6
CASSWGPGDLTNEKLFF
TGTGCCAGCAGCTGGGGGCCAGGGGATTTAACTAATGAAAAACTGTTTTTT
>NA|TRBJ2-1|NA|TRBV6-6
CASSYSGGLAEQFF
TGTGCCAGCAGTTATTCAGGGGGGCTCGCGGAGCAGTTCTTC
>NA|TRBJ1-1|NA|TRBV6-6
CASSYATGTEAFF
TGTGCCAGCAGTTACGCGACAGGCACTGAAGCTTTCTTT
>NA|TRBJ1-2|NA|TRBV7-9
CASSLIQDYYGYTF
TGTGCCAGCAGCTTAATTCAGGACTACTATGGCTACACCTTC
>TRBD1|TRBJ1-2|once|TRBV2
CASSVDRGDGYTF
TGTGCCAGCAGTGTGGACAGGGGGGATGGCTACACCTTC
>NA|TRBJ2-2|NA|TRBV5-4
CASSLAGGTGELFF
TGTGCCAGCAGCTTGGCAGGGGGGACCGGGGAGCTGTTTTTT
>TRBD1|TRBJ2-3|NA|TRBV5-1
CASSWPRTGGASTDTQYF
TGCGCCAGCAGCTGGCCGAGAACAGGGGGAGCAAGCACAGATACGCAGTATTTT
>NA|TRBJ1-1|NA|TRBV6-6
CASSYAGNTEAFF
TGTGCCAGCAGTTACGCGGGGAACACTGAAGCTTTCTTT
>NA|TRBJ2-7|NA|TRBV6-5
CASSYSGSSYEQYF
TGTGCCAGCAGTTACTCCGGTAGCTCCTACGAGCAGTACTTC
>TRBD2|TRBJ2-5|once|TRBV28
CASSLPAGALRETQYF
TGTGCCAGCAGTTTACCAGCGGGGGCCCTCAGGGAGACCCAGTACTTC
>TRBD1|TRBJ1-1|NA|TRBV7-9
CASSLSRGRDTEAFF
TGTGCCAGCAGCTTAAGCAGGGGGCGAGACACTGAAGCTTTCTTT
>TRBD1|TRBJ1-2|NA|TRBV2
CASSRQGADYGYTF
TGTGCCAGCAGTCGACAGGGGGCGGACTATGGCTACACCTTC
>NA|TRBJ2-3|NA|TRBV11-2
CASSFSQPSTDTQYF
TGTGCCAGCAGCTTTAGCCAGCCTAGCACAGATACGCAGTATTTT
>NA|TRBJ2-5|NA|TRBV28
CASSFGYGTREETQYF
TGTGCCAGCAGTTTTGGATACGGGACAAGGGAAGAGACCCAGTACTTC
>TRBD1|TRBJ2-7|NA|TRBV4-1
CASSQVTTGAYEQYF
TGCGCCAGCAGCCAGGTCACTACAGGGGCCTACGAGCAGTACTTC
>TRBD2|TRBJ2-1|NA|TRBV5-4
CASQLAGGHHEQFF
TGTGCCAGCCAACTAGCGGGGGGGCACCATGAGCAGTTCTTC
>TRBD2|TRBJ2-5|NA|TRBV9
CASSVGGLAGDQETQYF
TGTGCCAGCAGCGTAGGGGGGCTAGCGGGGGACCAAGAGACCCAGTACTTC
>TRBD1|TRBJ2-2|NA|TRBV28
CASNRGNAGELFF
TGTGCCAGCAACAGGGGGAACGCCGGGGAGCTGTTTTTT
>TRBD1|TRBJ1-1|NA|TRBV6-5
CASSYSPGQKAFF
TGTGCCAGCAGTTACTCTCCGGGACAGAAAGCTTTCTTT
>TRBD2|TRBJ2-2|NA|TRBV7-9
CASSLAGAGELFF
TGTGCCAGCAGCCTAGCGGGAGCCGGGGAGCTGTTTTTT
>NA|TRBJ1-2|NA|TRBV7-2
CASSLAGRAIVRVEGYTF
TGTGCCAGCAGCTTAGCTGGCAGGGCGATCGTACGGGTAGAGGGCTACACCTTC
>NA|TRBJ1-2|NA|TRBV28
CASSLKGGYGYTF
TGTGCCAGCAGTTTGAAAGGGGGCTATGGCTACACCTTC
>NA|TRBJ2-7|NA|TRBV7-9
CASSLGWGSGQYF
TGTGCCAGCAGCTTAGGGTGGGGAAGCGGCCAGTACTTC
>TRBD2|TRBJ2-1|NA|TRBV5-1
CASTERGVSYNEQFF
TGCGCCAGCACCGAGCGGGGGGTCTCCTACAATGAGCAGTTCTTC
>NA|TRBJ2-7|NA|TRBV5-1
CASSLQGTYEQYF
TGCGCCAGCAGCTTGCAGGGGACCTACGAGCAGTACTTC
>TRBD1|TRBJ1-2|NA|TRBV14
CASSQDRGQGGYTF
TGTGCCAGCAGCCAGGACAGGGGGCAGGGTGGCTACACCTTC
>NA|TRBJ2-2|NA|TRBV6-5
CASSYPTTGELFF
TGTGCCAGCAGTTACCCTACCACCGGGGAGCTGTTTTTT
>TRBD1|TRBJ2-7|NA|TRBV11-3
CASSPGQGLKQYF
TGTGCCAGCAGCCCAGGACAGGGTCTTAAGCAGTACTTC
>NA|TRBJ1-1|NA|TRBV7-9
CASSSLTQGNTEAFF
TGTGCCAGCAGCTCCTTGACACAGGGGAACACTGAAGCTTTCTTT
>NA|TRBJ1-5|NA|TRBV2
CASRSGGPQHF
TGTGCCAGCCGTAGCGGGGGGCCCCAGCATTTT
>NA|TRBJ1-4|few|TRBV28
CASSSSGEKLFF
TGTGCCAGCAGTTCCTCAGGTGAAAAACTGTTTTTT
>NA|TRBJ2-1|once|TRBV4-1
CASSPETELYNEQFF
TGCGCCAGCAGCCCCGAGACAGAACTCTACAATGAGCAGTTCTTC
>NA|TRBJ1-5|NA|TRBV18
CASSTLGASNQPQHF
TGTGCCAGCTCTACCCTTGGGGCTAGCAATCAGCCCCAGCATTTT
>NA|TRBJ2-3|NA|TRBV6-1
CASRQTSTDTQYF
TGTGCCAGTAGACAGACCTCCACAGATACGCAGTATTTT
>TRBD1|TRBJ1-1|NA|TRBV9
CASSSRTGGVTEAFF
TGTGCCAGCAGCTCGAGGACAGGGGGAGTAACTGAAGCTTTCTTT
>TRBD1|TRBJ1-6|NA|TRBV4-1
CASSPMTGQGGNSPLHF
TGCGCCAGCAGCCCCATGACCGGACAGGGCGGTAATTCACCCCTCCACTTT
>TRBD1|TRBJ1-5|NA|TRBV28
CASSPPAGGGNQPQHF
TGTGCCAGCAGTCCCCCGGCAGGGGGCGGCAATCAGCCCCAGCATTTT
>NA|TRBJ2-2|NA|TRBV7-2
CASSSGAGARTGELFF
TGTGCCAGCAGCTCCGGGGCGGGGGCCCGCACCGGGGAGCTGTTTTTT
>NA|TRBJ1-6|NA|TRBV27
CASSNLQDSYNSPLHF
TGTGCCAGCAGCAACCTACAGGACTCCTATAATTCACCCCTCCACTTT
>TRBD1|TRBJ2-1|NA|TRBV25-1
CASGTGANEQFF
TGTGCCAGCGGGACAGGGGCGAATGAGCAGTTCTTC
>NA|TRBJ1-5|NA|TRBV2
CASKGGNQPQHF
TGTGCCAGCAAAGGAGGCAATCAGCCCCAGCATTTT
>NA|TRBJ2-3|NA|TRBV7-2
CASSLGHGTDTQYF
TGTGCCAGCAGCTTAGGGCATGGCACAGATACGCAGTATTTT